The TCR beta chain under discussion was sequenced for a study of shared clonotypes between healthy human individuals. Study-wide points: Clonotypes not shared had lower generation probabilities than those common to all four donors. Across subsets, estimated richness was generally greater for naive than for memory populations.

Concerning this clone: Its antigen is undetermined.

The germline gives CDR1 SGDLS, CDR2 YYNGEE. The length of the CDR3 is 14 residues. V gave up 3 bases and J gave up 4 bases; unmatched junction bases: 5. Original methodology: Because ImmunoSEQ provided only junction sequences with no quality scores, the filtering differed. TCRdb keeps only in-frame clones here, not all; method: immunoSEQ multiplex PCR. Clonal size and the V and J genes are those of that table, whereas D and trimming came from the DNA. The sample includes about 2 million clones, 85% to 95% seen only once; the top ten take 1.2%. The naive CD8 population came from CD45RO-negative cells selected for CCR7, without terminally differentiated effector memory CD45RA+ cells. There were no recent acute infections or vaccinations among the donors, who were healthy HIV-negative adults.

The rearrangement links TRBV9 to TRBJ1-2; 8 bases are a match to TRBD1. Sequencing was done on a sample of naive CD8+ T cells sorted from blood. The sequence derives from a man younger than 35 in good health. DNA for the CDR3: TGTGCCAGCAGCGGGACAGGGTGGGCCTATGGCTACACCTTC. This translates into CASSGTGWAYGYTF.